This T cell receptor beta chain originates from a study of blood T cell repertoires in COVID-19. Study-wide context: The United States, Italy and Spain provided the acute and convalescent COVID-19 samples. PBMCs, B-cell-depleted T cells, or T cells provided the cDNA or gDNA that made up the material.

Original analysis: By means of reference gene primer amplification, nucleated cell counts were estimated. Libraries were prepared by immunoSEQ multiplex PCR; TCRdb keeps only in-frame clonotypes and omits some of them. Clone size and the V and J calls come from that table; the DNA yielded D and trimming. The table lists about 85,000 clones, around 82% of them singletons. The V end was cut by 4 bases, the J end by 7 bases, with 13 bases between. Germline V gives CDR1 SQVTM, CDR2 ANQGSEA. This CDR3 comprises 12 residues. The count of this clone is one. The sequenced material came from peripheral blood. This TCR was sampled from a man aged 60-69 years with acute or convalescent COVID-19. The chain couples TRBV29-1 to TRBJ1-2; D is ambiguous. CDR3 residues: CSVARAEGGYTF. CDR3 nucleotide sequence: TGCAGCGTTGCGCGGGCCGAGGGTGGCTACACCTTC.